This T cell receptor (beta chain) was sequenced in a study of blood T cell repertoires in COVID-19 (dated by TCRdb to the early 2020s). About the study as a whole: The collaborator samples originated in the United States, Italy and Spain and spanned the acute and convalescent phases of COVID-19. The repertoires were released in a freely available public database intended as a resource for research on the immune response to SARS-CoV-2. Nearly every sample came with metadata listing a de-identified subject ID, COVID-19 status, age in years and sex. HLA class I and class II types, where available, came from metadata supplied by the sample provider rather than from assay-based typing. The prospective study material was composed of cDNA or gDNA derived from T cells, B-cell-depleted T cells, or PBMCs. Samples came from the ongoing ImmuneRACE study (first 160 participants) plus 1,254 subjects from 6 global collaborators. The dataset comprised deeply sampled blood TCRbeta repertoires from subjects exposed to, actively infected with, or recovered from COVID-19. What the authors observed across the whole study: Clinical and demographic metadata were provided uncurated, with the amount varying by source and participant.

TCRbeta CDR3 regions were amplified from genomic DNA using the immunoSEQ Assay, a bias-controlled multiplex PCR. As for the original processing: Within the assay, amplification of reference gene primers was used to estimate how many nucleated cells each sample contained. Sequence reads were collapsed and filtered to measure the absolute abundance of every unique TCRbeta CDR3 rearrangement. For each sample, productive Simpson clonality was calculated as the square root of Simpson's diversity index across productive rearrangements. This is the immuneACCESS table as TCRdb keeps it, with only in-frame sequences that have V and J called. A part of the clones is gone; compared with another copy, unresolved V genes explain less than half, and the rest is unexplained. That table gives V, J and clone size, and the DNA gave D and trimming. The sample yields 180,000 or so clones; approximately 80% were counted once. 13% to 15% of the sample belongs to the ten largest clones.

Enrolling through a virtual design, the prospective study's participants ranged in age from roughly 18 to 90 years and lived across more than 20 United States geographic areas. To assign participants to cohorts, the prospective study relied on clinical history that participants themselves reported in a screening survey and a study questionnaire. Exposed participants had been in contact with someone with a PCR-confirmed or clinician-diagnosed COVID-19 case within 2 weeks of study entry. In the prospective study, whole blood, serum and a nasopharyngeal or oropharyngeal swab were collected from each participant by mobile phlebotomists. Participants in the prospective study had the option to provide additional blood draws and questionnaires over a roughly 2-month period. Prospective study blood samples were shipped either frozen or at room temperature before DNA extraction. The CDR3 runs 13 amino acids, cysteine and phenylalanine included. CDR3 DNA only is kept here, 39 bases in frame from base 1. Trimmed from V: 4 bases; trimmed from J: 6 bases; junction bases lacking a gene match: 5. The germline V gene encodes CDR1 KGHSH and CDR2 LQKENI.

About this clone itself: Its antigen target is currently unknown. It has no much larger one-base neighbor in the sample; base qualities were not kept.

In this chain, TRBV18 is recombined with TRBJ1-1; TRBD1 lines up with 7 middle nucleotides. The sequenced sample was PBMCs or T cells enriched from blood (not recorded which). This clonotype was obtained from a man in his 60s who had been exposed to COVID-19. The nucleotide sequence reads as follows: TGTGCCAGCTCACGAGACAGGGCCGCTGAAGCTTTCTTT. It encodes CASSRDRAAEAFF.